This T cell receptor beta chain was identified in a study of beta chain features in type 1 diabetes. The study, taken as a whole, reports: Shortening of TCRB CDR3s, moderate but significant, appeared in all four CD4+ subsets of Type 1 diabetes patients. More deletions and fewer insertions at VDJ junctions were found in patients with type 1 diabetes.

On this clone itself: Its matching antigen is unknown.

Germline CDR1 reads SGHAT; CDR2 reads FQNNGV. Trimming at V came to 7 bases and at J to 0 bases, leaving 7 bases not matched to a gene. The CDR3 is 15 amino acids. Expressed TCRB transcripts were sequenced because the entire RNA isolate underwent reverse transcription. Repertoires were generated with immunoSEQ multiplex PCR, while TCRdb's copy carries only in-frame clones and drops some. The sample shows around 260,000 clones, around 21% of them seen only once. The sequencing sample was made of naive CD4+ T cells from blood. This sequence was found in a middle-aged woman with type 1 diabetes. This sequence joins TRBV11-2 and TRBJ2-7; 9 bases line up with TRBD1. CDR3 bases: TGTGCCAGCACCACGGGACAGGGCCTCTCCTACGAGCAGTACTTC. Protein product: CASTTGQGLSYEQYF.